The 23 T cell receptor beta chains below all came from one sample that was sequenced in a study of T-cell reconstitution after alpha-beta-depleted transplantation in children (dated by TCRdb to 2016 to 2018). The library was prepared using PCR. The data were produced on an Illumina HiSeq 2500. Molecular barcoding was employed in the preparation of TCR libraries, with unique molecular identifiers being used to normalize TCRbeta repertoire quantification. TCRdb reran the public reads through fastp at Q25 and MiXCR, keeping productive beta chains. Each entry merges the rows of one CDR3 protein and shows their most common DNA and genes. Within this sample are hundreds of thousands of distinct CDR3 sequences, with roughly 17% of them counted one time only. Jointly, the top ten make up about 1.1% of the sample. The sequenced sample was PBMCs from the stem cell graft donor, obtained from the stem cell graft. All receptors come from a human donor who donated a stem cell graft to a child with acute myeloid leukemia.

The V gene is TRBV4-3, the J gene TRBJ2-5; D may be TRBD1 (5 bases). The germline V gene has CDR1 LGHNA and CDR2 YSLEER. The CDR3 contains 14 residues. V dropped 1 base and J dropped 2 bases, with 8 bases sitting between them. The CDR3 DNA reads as TGCGCCAGCAGCCAAGCAGGGCGACAAGAGACCCAGTACTTC. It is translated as CASSQAGRQETQYF.

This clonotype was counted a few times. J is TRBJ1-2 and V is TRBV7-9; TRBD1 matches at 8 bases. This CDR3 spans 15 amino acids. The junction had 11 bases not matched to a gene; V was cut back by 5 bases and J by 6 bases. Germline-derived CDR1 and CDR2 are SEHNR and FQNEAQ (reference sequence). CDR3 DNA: TGTGCCAGCAGCCCTGGACAGGGAGGTTTCGATGGCTACACCTTC. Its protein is CASSPGQGGFDGYTF.

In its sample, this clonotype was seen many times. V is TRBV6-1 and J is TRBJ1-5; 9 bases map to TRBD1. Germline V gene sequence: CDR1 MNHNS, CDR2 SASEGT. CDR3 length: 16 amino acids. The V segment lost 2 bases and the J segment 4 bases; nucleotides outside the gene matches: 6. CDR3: CASSERWDRANQPQHF. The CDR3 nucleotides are TGTGCCAGCAGTGAAAGGTGGGACAGGGCTAATCAGCCCCAGCATTTT.

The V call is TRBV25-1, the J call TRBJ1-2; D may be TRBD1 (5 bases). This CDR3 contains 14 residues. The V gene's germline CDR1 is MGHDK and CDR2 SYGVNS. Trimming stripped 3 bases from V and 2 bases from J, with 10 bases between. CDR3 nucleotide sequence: TGTGCCAGCAGTGAGGAGACAGCCAACTATGGCTACACCTTC. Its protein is CASSEETANYGYTF.

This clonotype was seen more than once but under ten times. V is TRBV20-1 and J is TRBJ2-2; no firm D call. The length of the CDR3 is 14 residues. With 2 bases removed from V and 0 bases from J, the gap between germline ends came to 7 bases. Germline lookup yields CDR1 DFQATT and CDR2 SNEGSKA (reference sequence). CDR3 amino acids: CSARKDPNTGELFF. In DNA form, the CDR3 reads TGCAGTGCTAGAAAGGACCCGAACACCGGGGAGCTGTTTTTT.

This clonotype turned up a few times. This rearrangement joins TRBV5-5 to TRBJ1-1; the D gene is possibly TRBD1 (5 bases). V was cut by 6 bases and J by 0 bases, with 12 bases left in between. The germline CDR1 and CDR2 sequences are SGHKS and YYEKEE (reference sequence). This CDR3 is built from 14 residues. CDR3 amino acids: CASTADRLNTEAFF. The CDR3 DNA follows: TGTGCCAGCACCGCCGACAGATTGAACACTGAAGCTTTCTTT.

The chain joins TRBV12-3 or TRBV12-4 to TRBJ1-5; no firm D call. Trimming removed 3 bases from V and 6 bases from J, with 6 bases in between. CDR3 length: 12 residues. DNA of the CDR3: TGTGCCAGCAGTTTCGGCTTTCAGCCCCAGCATTTT. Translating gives CASSFGFQPQHF.

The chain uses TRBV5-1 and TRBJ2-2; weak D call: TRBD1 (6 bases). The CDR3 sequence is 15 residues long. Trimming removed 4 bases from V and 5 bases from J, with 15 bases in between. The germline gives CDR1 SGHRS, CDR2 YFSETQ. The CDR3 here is CASSPEGVRTGELFF. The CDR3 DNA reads TGCGCCAGCAGCCCTGAGGGGGTGCGGACCGGGGAGCTGTTTTTT.

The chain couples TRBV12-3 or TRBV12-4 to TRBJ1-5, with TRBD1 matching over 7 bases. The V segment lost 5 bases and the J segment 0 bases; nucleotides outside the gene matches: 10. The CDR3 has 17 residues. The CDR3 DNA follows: TGTGCCAGCAGTCCTGGACAGGTCGGATATAGCAATCAGCCCCAGCATTTT. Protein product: CASSPGQVGYSNQPQHF.

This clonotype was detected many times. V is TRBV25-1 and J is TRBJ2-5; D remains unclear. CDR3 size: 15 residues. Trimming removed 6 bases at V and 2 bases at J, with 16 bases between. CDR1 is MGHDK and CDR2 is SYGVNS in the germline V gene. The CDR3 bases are TGTGCCAGCAGCGCCAATGAAAGACCTCAAGAGACCCAGTACTTC. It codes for CASSANERPQETQYF.

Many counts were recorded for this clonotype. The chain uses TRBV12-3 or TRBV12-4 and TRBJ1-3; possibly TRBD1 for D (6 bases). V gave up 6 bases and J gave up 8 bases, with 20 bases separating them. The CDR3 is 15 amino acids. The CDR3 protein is CASSPRGAHRDTIYF. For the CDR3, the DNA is TGTGCCAGCAGCCCCCGGGGGGCCCATCGGGACACCATATATTTT.

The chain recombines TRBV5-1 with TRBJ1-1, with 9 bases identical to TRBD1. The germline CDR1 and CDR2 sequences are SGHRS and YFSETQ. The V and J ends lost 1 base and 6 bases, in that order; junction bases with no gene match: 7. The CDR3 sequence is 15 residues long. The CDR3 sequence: CASSLSPGQGAEAFF. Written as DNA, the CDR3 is TGCGCCAGCAGCTTGTCTCCGGGACAGGGAGCTGAAGCTTTCTTT.

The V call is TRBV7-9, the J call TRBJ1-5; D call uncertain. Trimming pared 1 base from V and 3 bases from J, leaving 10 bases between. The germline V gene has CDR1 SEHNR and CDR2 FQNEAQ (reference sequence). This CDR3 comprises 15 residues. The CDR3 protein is CASSLDGITNQPQHF. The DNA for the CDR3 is TGTGCCAGCAGCTTAGATGGCATTACCAATCAGCCCCAGCATTTT.

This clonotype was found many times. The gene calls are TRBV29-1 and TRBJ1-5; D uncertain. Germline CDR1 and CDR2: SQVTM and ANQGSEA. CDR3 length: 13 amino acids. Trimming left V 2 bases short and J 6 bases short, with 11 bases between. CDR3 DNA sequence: TGCAGCGTTGAATGGGGTAGTGGTCAGCCCCAGCATTTT. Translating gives CSVEWGSGQPQHF.

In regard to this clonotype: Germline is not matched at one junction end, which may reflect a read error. This CDR3 reads CASSLGGYEHFF. DNA for the CDR3: TGTGCCAGCAGTCTGGGGGGGTATGAGCATTTCTTC. The chain recombines TRBV12-3 or TRBV12-4 with TRBJ2-1, with 7 bases aligning to TRBD2. This CDR3 contains 12 residues.

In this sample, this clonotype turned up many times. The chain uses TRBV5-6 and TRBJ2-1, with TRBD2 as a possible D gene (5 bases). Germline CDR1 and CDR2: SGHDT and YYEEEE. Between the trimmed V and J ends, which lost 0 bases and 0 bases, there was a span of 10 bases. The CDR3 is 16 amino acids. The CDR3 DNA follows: TGTGCCAGCAGCTTGGCAGACTACCTCTCCTACAATGAGCAGTTCTTC. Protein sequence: CASSLADYLSYNEQFF.

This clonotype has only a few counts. The CDR3 loop is CASSFGGRRGYTF. The CDR3 DNA is TGTGCCAGCAGCTTCGGGGGGCGTCGTGGCTACACCTTC. The gene calls are TRBV7-6 and TRBJ1-2; D perhaps matches TRBD1 (6 bases). Trimming removed 3 bases at V and 7 bases at J, with 12 bases between. Germline lookup yields CDR1 SGHVS and CDR2 FNYEAQ. CDR3 size: 13 residues.

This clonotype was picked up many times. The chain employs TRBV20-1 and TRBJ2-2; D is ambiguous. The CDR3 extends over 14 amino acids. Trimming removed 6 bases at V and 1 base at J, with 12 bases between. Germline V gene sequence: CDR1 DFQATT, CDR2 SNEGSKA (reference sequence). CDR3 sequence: CSAPKGRNTGELFF. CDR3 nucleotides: TGCAGTGCACCCAAGGGAAGGAACACCGGGGAGCTGTTTTTT.

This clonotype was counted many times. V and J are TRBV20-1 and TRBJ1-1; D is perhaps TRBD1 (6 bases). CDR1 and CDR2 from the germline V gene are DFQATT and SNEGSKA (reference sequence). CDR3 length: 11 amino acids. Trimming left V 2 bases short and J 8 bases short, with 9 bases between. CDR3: CSARRGWEAFF. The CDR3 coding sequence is TGCAGTGCTAGAAGGGGGTGGGAAGCTTTCTTT.

The CDR3 nucleotides are TGTGCCAGCTCACCAGCAGGGCGTGAAGAGACCCAGTACTTC. Translated, it gives CASSPAGREETQYF. The V call is TRBV18, the J call TRBJ2-5, with D maybe TRBD1 (5 bases). The CDR3 length is 14 residues. V was cut by 2 bases and J by 3 bases, with 10 bases left in between. The V gene's germline CDR1 is KGHSH and CDR2 LQKENI.

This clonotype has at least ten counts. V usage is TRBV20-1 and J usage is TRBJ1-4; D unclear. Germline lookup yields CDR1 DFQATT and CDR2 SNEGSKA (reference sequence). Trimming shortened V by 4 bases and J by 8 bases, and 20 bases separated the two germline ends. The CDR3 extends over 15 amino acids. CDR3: CSANTAGVWSEKLFF. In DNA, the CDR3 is TGCAGTGCTAATACTGCGGGAGTCTGGTCGGAAAAACTGTTTTTT.

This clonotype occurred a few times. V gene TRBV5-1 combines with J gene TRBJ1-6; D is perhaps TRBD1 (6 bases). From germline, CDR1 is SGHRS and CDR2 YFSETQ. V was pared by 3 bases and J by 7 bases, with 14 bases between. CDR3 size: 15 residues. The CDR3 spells CASSSPSGQNSPLHF. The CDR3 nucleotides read TGCGCCAGCAGCTCGCCATCGGGACAAAATTCACCCCTCCACTTT.

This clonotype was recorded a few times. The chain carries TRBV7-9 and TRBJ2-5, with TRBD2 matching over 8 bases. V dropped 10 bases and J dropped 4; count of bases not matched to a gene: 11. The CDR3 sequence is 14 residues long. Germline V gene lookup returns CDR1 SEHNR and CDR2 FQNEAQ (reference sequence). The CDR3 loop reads CATPSSGEAETQYF. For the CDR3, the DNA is TGTGCCACCCCGAGTAGCGGGGAAGCAGAGACCCAGTACTTC.